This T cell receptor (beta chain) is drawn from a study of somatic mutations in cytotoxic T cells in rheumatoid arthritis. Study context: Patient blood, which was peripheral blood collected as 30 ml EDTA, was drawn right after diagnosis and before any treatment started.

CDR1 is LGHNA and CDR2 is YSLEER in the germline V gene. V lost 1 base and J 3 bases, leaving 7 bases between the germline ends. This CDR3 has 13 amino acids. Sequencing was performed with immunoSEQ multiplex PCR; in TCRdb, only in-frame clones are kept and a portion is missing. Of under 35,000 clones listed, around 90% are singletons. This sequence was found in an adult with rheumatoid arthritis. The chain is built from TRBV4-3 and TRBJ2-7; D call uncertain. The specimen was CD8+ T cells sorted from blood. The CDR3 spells CASSQGLSYEQYF. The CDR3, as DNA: TGCGCCAGCAGCCAAGGGCTCAGCTACGAGCAGTACTTC.